This is a list of T cell receptor beta chains from one sample in a study of blood T cell repertoires in COVID-19. Here immunoSEQ multiplex PCR was the method, and the copy in TCRdb shows in-frame clones only, minus some. The table lists 250,000 to 300,000 clones, roughly nine tenths of them singletons. The source material was peripheral blood. The receptors originated from a woman aged 25 to 39 with COVID-19, enrolled during active disease. Both conserved end residues are part of each CDR3. The D gene is left open where the match is weak. Clone size is stated in some rows and not others, as once, few, many or a class when expanded.

CDR3nt	CDR3aa	d_gene	v_gene	j_gene	abundance
TGTGCCAGCAGTTTAAGGGACAGGGGAACCACAGATACGCAGTATTTT	CASSLRDRGTTDTQYF	TRBD1	TRBV27	TRBJ2-3	once
TGTGCCTGGAGTCCGGGACTAGCGGGACACGAGCAGTACTTC	CAWSPGLAGHEQYF	TRBD2	TRBV30	TRBJ2-7	-
TGTGCCAGCAGGCCGCTAGCGGGGGGGTCCTACTCTAAAGAGCAGTACTTC	CASRPLAGGSYSKEQYF	TRBD2	TRBV27	TRBJ2-7	once
TGTGCCAGCAGCAACAGGGCTGGGTTTGGAAACACCATATATTTT	CASSNRAGFGNTIYF	-	TRBV25-1	TRBJ1-3	-
TGTGCCAGCAGCCAAGATATTGGGGAGGTGGAGACCCAGTACTTC	CASSQDIGEVETQYF	-	TRBV3-1/TRBV3-2	TRBJ2-5	-
TGTGCCAGCAGCGTAGTGGCGGGAGACCCCGGGGAGCTGTTTTTT	CASSVVAGDPGELFF	TRBD2	TRBV9	TRBJ2-2	-
TGTGCCAGTAGTAGACAGCTTTATAATTCACCCCTCCACTTT	CASSRQLYNSPLHF	-	TRBV19	TRBJ1-6	-
TGCAGCGTTGGACAGGAAATAACCGGCTACACCTTC	CSVGQEITGYTF	-	TRBV29-1	TRBJ1-2	-
TGTGCCAGCAGCCAAGAGTTTCAGGTTGCCTATGGCTACACCTTC	CASSQEFQVAYGYTF	-	TRBV4-2	TRBJ1-2	-
TGTGCCATCAGTGAGACCCTAGCGGGAGGGGAGACCCAGTACTTC	CAISETLAGGETQYF	TRBD2	TRBV10-3	TRBJ2-5	-
TGTGCCAGCAGCCTAACCGGGACTAGACAGTTCTTC	CASSLTGTRQFF	TRBD2	TRBV3-1/TRBV3-2	TRBJ2-1	-
TGTGCCATCAGTGGCCTGGCGGGAGGAGTCAATGAGCAGTTCTTC	CAISGLAGGVNEQFF	TRBD2	TRBV10-3	TRBJ2-1	-
TGCGCCAGCAGCGGCGAGACAGAAACCTATGGCTACACCTTC	CASSGETETYGYTF	-	TRBV4-1	TRBJ1-2	-
TGTGCCAGCAGCTTTGAGGGACTGACCTACGAGCAGTACTTC	CASSFEGLTYEQYF	-	TRBV5-4	TRBJ2-7	once